What follows are 20 T cell receptor beta chains derived from one specimen sequenced in a study of T-cell memory formation after mild COVID-19. A single record per CDR3 protein comes from TCRdb applying MiXCR to the 5' RACE reads. The sample includes hundreds of thousands of distinct CDR3 sequences, under 25% of them seen just once. Sequenced: PBMCs or a T cell subset sorted from them (not recorded which). These receptors all stem from an adult woman who had mild COVID-19 (a few samples of this study predate the infection). Cell type and time point are not known.

This clonotype was seen a handful of times. The chain joins TRBV24-1 to TRBJ1-5; unclear D gene. Germline assignment: CDR1 KGHDR and CDR2 SFDVKD. Trimming shortened V by 6 bases and J by 1 base, and 12 bases separated the two germline ends. This CDR3 has 15 amino acids. CDR3 DNA sequence: TGTGCCACCAGTTCAAGTAGGAGCAGCAATCAGCCCCAGCATTTT. Protein sequence: CATSSSRSSNQPQHF.

This clonotype has only a few counts. CDR3 protein: CSLVEVWGGTQYF. The CDR3 bases are TGCAGCCTTGTAGAGGTTTGGGGTGGGACCCAGTACTTC. The V call is TRBV29-1, the J call TRBJ2-5; D remains unclear. V was pared by 8 bases and J by 7 bases, with 20 bases between. CDR1 and CDR2 from the germline V gene are SQVTM and ANQGSEA. This CDR3 spans 13 amino acids.

A few counts support this clonotype. The chain links TRBV24-1 to TRBJ2-1; D gene unclear. V was trimmed by 1 base and J by 5 bases, leaving 5 bases between them. The germline CDR1 and CDR2 sequences are KGHDR and SFDVKD. This CDR3 region has 13 residues. In DNA, the CDR3 is TGTGCCACCAGTGATTTAAACAACAATGAGCAGTTCTTC. Encoded protein: CATSDLNNNEQFF.

The genes are TRBV12-3 or TRBV12-4 and TRBJ2-7, with 7 bases that match TRBD2. The CDR3 extends over 14 amino acids. The junction had 6 bases not matched to a gene; V was cut back by 7 bases and J by 0 bases. The DNA for the CDR3 is TGTGCCAGCACCATGGGCGGGGGCTCCTACGAGCAGTACTTC. Its protein product is CASTMGGGSYEQYF.

The genes are TRBV24-1 and TRBJ1-4; D uncertain. The germline V gene encodes CDR1 KGHDR and CDR2 SFDVKD. The length of the CDR3 is 15 residues. Trimming cost V 3 bases and J 14 bases, with 21 bases left between them. The CDR3 spells CATSDLKVRVIELFF. CDR3 coding DNA: TGTGCCACCAGTGATCTCAAGGTTCGGGTGATTGAGCTGTTTTTT.

This clonotype was picked up a small number of times. The chain joins TRBV12-3 or TRBV12-4 to TRBJ2-1, with D uncertain. Trimming stripped 3 bases from V and 0 bases from J, with 12 bases between. The CDR3 is 16 residues long. The CDR3 spells CASSFRPPSSYNEQFF. The CDR3 DNA sequence: TGTGCCAGCAGTTTTAGGCCCCCGAGCTCCTACAATGAGCAGTTCTTC.

The gene calls are TRBV29-1 and TRBJ2-7; D is uncertain. The germline V gene has CDR1 SQVTM and CDR2 ANQGSEA. There are 13 residues in the CDR3. Deletions cut 5 bases from V and 7 bases from J, with 18 bases between. CDR3 sequence: CSVSKAEPREQYF. The CDR3 coding sequence is TGCAGCGTTAGCAAGGCAGAACCTCGTGAGCAGTACTTC.

The CDR3 protein is CASSSHPGTGFPQQYF. CDR3 coding DNA: TGTGCCAGCAGCTCTCATCCCGGGACAGGGTTCCCCCAGCAGTACTTC. The V gene is TRBV11-2, the J gene TRBJ2-7; 9 bases match TRBD1. There are 16 residues in the CDR3. Germline CDR1 SGHAT, CDR2 FQNNGV. Trimming took 4 bases from V and 8 from J; bases not matched to a gene: 15.

A note on this clonotype: At one end the junction does not follow the germline gene, possibly because of a read error. The genes are TRBV7-9 and TRBJ2-6; D uncertain. Germline CDR1 reads SEHNR; CDR2 reads FQNEAQ (reference sequence). This CDR3 comprises 14 residues. CDR3 DNA: TGTGCCAGCAGTTTAGGTGCTGGGGCCAACGTCCTGACTTTC. As protein: CASSLGAGANVLTF.

This sequence joins TRBV20-1 and TRBJ2-1; 9 positions agree with TRBD2. The V gene's germline CDR1 is DFQATT and CDR2 SNEGSKA (reference sequence). The CDR3 extends over 15 amino acids. The trim removed 5 bases at V and 6 bases at J, leaving 11 bases unmatched. CDR3 residues: CSALTWTSASNEQFF. DNA for the CDR3: TGCAGTGCTCTTACCTGGACTAGCGCATCCAATGAGCAGTTCTTC.

The CDR3 DNA reads TGCGCCAGCAGCCCGCCTGGGCGGAGAGAGACCCAGTACTTC. This sequence encodes CASSPPGRRETQYF. The rearrangement uses TRBV5-1 and TRBJ2-5, with D unresolved. V gave up 4 bases and J gave up 4 bases, with 14 bases separating them. Germline V CDR1 and CDR2: SGHRS, YFSETQ. The CDR3 runs to 14 residues.

This clonotype was seen a few times. The J gene is TRBJ2-6, the V gene TRBV12-3 or TRBV12-4; D may match TRBD1 or TRBD2 (6 bases each). The CDR3 length is 18 residues. The V gene lost 6 bases and the J gene lost 2 bases, with 20 bases spanning the gap. The CDR3: CASSTGPTGAAGANVLTF. In DNA form, the CDR3 reads TGTGCCAGCAGCACAGGCCCGACGGGGGCGGCTGGGGCCAACGTCCTGACTTTC.

A few counts support this clonotype. This chain connects TRBV7-2 to TRBJ2-3, with TRBD2 matching over 7 bases. The CDR3 has 15 amino acids. Germline CDR1 SGHTA, CDR2 FQGNSA. V gave up 2 bases and J gave up 3 bases; unmatched junction bases: 5. CDR3 sequence reads: CASSLPGLTTDTQYF. Written as DNA, the CDR3 is TGTGCCAGCAGCTTACCGGGACTAACGACAGATACGCAGTATTTT.

This clonotype has just a few counts. The chain links TRBV7-2 to TRBJ1-2; maybe TRBD1 (5 bases). The germline V and J ends were trimmed by 2 bases and 4 bases, with 23 bases remaining between them. The CDR3 runs 18 residues. Germline V lookup: CDR1 SGHTA, CDR2 FQGNSA. CDR3 in amino acids: CASSLKNDVRATRYGYTF. DNA of the CDR3: TGTGCCAGCAGCTTAAAAAATGATGTCAGGGCGACGCGCTATGGCTACACCTTC.

V is TRBV12-3 or TRBV12-4 and J is TRBJ2-5; tentatively, D is TRBD1 or TRBD2 (5 bases each). V was clipped by 4 bases and J by 5 bases, with 14 bases between them. This CDR3 region has 14 residues. The CDR3 spells CASSWDRAAETQYF. Written as DNA, the CDR3 is TGTGCCAGCAGTTGGGACCGGGCGGCGGAGACCCAGTACTTC.

V usage is TRBV19 and J usage is TRBJ2-1, with TRBD2 as a possible D gene (6 bases). This CDR3 spans 17 amino acids. Per the germline V gene, CDR1 is LNHDA and CDR2 is SQIVND (reference sequence). The ends were cut back, 3 bases at V and 0 bases at J, with 15 bases in the middle. Here the CDR3 reads CASSIGGSLGSYNEQFF. As DNA, the CDR3 is TGTGCCAGTAGTATTGGGGGGAGTCTCGGCTCCTACAATGAGCAGTTCTTC.

This clonotype has a handful of counts. This chain's CDR3 is CASSPTWVGRAKNIQYF. The DNA of the CDR3 is TGTGCCAGCAGCCCTACCTGGGTGGGGAGAGCCAAAAACATTCAGTACTTC. The rearrangement links TRBV7-8 to TRBJ2-4; D might be TRBD2 (5 bases). Germline lookup yields CDR1 SGHVS and CDR2 FQNEAQ. CDR3 size: 17 residues. Trimming took 5 bases from V and 0 from J, leaving 17 bases between them.

The V gene is TRBV4-1, the J gene TRBJ2-1, with TRBD1 identical over 8 bases. The CDR3 loop spans 16 amino acids. The germline CDR1 and CDR2 sequences are MGHRA and YSYEKL. The J segment lost 3 bases and the V segment lost 4 bases, leaving 8 bases of the junction unmatched. The CDR3 DNA reads as TGCGCCAGCAGCCTTTCCCCCGGGACAGGCTACAATGAGCAGTTCTTC. Amino acid sequence: CASSLSPGTGYNEQFF.

This clonotype was detected ten times or more. The rearrangement joins TRBV20-1 to TRBJ1-2, with no clear D. Germline lookup yields CDR1 DFQATT and CDR2 SNEGSKA (reference sequence). The CDR3 has 12 residues. V dropped 1 base and J dropped 7 bases, with 10 bases sitting between them. The CDR3: CSARVTAIGYTF. CDR3 bases: TGCAGTGCTAGAGTTACAGCAATTGGCTACACCTTC.

This clonotype has just a few counts. The J gene is TRBJ2-7, the V gene TRBV2; D gene uncertain. Trimming took 4 bases from V and 2 from J, leaving 12 bases between them. Germline CDR1 reads SNHLY; CDR2 reads FYNNEI. This CDR3 region has 14 residues. The CDR3 is CASSAGPRAYEQYF. The CDR3 DNA follows: TGTGCCAGCAGTGCAGGCCCCCGGGCCTACGAGCAGTACTTC.